This T cell receptor beta chain was documented in a study of blood T cell repertoires in COVID-19. Study background: Sources were T cells, B-cell-depleted T cells, or PBMCs; the material itself was cDNA or gDNA.

Data came from immunoSEQ multiplex PCR; TCRdb stores just in-frame clones and leaves some out. The sample carries more than 55,000 clones, roughly 90% recorded once. This clone came up a few times. CDR1 is SNHLY, CDR2 FYNNEI, per germline. The CDR3 runs to 16 residues. V lost 6 bases and J lost 3; bases outside the gene matches: 8. This sequence joins TRBV2 and TRBJ1-3; TRBD1 aligns across 10 bases. This clonotype was obtained from a man between 50 and 59 years old with active COVID-19. Sequencing used peripheral blood. The CDR3 spells CASRAAGTGDGNTIYF. DNA of the CDR3: TGTGCCAGCAGAGCCGCCGGGACAGGGGATGGAAACACCATATATTTT.